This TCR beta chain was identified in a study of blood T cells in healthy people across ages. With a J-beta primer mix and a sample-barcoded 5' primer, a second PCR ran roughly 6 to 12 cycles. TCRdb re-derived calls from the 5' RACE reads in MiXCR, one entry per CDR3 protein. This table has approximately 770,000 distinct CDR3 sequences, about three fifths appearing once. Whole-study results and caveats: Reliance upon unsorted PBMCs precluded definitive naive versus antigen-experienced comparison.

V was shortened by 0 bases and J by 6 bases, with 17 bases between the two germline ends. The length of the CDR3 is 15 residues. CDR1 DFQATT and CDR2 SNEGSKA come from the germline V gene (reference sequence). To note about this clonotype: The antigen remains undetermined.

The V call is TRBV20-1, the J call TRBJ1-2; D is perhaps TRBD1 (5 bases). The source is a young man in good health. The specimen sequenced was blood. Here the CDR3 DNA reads TGCAGTGCTAGAGATGAGGGACCTCCAGGAGATGGCTACACCTTC. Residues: CSARDEGPPGDGYTF.